Below are 19 T cell receptor beta chains sequenced from a single sample in a study of blood T cell repertoires in COVID-19. TCRdb's table, derived via immunoSEQ multiplex PCR, lists solely in-frame clones and lacks some. Here the sample spans some 62,000 clones, around three quarters being singletons. Sequencing input: peripheral blood. Receptor source: a human donor in a cohort sampled during active COVID-19.

The CDR3 loop is CASSLGHASTDTQYF. The CDR3 bases are TGCGCCAGCAGCTTGGGACACGCTAGCACAGATACGCAGTATTTT. The chain links TRBV5-1 to TRBJ2-3; D is ambiguous. The CDR3 extends over 15 amino acids. Germline V gives CDR1 SGHRS, CDR2 YFSETQ. Trimming removed 0 bases at V and 0 bases at J, with 8 bases between.

The J gene is TRBJ2-4, the V gene TRBV18; 12 bases match TRBD1. This CDR3 contains 12 residues. Germline CDR1 reads KGHSH; CDR2 reads LQKENI. Losses at the gene ends were 3 bases for V and 16 bases for J; bases not matched to a gene: 4. The CDR3 sequence is CASSPGQGARYF. CDR3 DNA sequence: TGTGCCAGCTCACCGGGACAGGGGGCGCGATACTTC. Variable domain in full (rest from reference TRBV18 and TRBJ2-4): NAGVMQNPRHLVRRRGQEARLRCSPMKGHSHVYWYRQLPEEGLKFMVYLQKENIIDESGMPKERFSAEFPKEGPSILRIQQVVRGDSAAYFCASSPGQGARYFGAGTRLSVL.

V usage is TRBV21-1 and J usage is TRBJ1-4; no DNA check was done on the table's D call, TRBD1. TRBV21-1 is deemed a pseudogene. CDR3 size: 16 residues. The CDR3: CASSKALDRGDEKLFF. The DNA of the CDR3 is TGTGCCAGCAGCAAAGCGCTGGACAGGGGAGATGAAAAACTGTTTTTT.

The chain employs TRBV6-5 and TRBJ1-2, with 8 bases lining up with TRBD1. J lost 4 bases, V lost 11 bases, and 12 bases had no gene match. The CDR3 is 14 amino acids. Germline-derived CDR1 and CDR2 are MNHEY and SVGAGI. CDR3 in amino acids: CAGDGGGTGYGYTF. DNA for the CDR3: TGTGCCGGAGATGGAGGGGGGACAGGCTATGGCTACACCTTC.

This chain connects TRBV11-2 to TRBJ2-1, with 8 bases identical to TRBD1. V lost 7 bases to trimming and J lost 0 bases; unmatched junction nucleotides: 8. The V gene's germline CDR1 is SGHAT and CDR2 FQNNGV. The CDR3 is made up of 16 amino acids. The CDR3 DNA reads TGTGCCAGCACTCGAAACAGGGGGAGCTCCTACAATGAGCAGTTCTTC. Residues: CASTRNRGSSYNEQFF.

The chain has TRBV5-6 and TRBJ1-5, with D tentatively TRBD1 (6 bases). The CDR3 runs 16 residues. Germline values: CDR1 SGHDT, CDR2 YYEEEE. Trimming removed 4 bases at V and 2 bases at J, with 16 bases between. CDR3 coding DNA: TGTGCCAGCAGCGTAGGACAGAATACTGGCAATCAGCCCCAGCATTTT. Its translation: CASSVGQNTGNQPQHF.

This rearrangement joins TRBV19 to TRBJ1-5; D is possibly TRBD1 (6 bases). CDR3 length: 13 amino acids. Germline V gives CDR1 LNHDA, CDR2 SQIVND (reference sequence). The V and J ends lost 5 bases and 6 bases respectively, with 11 bases between them. For the CDR3, the DNA is TGTGCCAGTAGTTACAGGGCCGGTCAGCCCCAGCATTTT. Residues: CASSYRAGQPQHF. Supplemented by reference TRBV19 and TRBJ1-5, the full variable domain reads DGGITQSPKYLFRKEGQNVTLSCEQNLNHDAMYWYRQDPGQGLRLIYYSQIVNDFQKGDIAEGYSVSREKKESFPLTVTSAQKNPTAFYLCASSYRAGQPQHFGDGTRLSIL.

The CDR3 DNA follows: TGCAGCGTTGGAACGGGAGGGGTGGGGGAAGCTTTCTTT. Amino acids: CSVGTGGVGEAFF. The chain is built from TRBV29-1 and TRBJ1-1; weak D call: TRBD1 (5 bases). The CDR3 is made up of 13 amino acids. Trimming removed 4 bases at V and 8 bases at J, with 17 bases between. CDR1 and CDR2 (germline): SQVTM, ANQGSEA.

J is TRBJ2-1 and V is TRBV5-1; perhaps TRBD1 as D (6 bases). The germline gives CDR1 SGHRS, CDR2 YFSETQ. The V end was cut by 4 bases, the J end by 9 bases, with 23 bases between. The CDR3 contains 16 residues. The CDR3 reads CASSQGTWGARLEQFF. In DNA, the CDR3 is TGCGCCAGCAGCCAGGGGACATGGGGCGCGCGGCTTGAGCAGTTCTTC. The whole variable domain, filled in from reference TRBV5-1 and TRBJ2-1, reads KAGVTQTPRYLIKTRGQQVTLSCSPISGHRSVSWYQQTPGQGLQFLFEYFSETQRNKGNFPGRFSGRQFSNSRSEMNVSTLELGDSALYLCASSQGTWGARLEQFFGPGTRLTVL.

This clone was detected a few times. The same CDR3 also results from other DNA sequences found in this sample. This chain joins TRBV30 and TRBJ1-1, with no clear D. Germline values: CDR1 GTSNPN, CDR2 SVGIG (reference sequence). V was trimmed by 1 base and J by 1 base, leaving 4 bases between them. The length of the CDR3 is 12 residues. CDR3 sequence: CAWSAQNTEAFF. The CDR3 DNA reads TGTGCCTGGAGTGCACAGAACACTGAAGCTTTCTTT.

The chain couples TRBV15 to TRBJ2-5; 9 bases align to TRBD2. V was clipped by 0 bases and J by 5 bases; unmatched bases: 4. CDR1 is LNHNV and CDR2 is YYDKDF in the germline V gene (reference sequence). This CDR3 is built from 15 residues. The CDR3 here is CATSRDPSGGETQYF. The CDR3 nucleotides read TGTGCCACCAGCAGAGATCCCAGCGGGGGGGAGACCCAGTACTTC.

This clone was seen a single time. The chain couples TRBV21-1 to TRBJ2-3; TRBD2 is the table's D call, not checked against the DNA. TRBV21-1 has pseudogene status. The CDR3 totals 16 residues. CDR3 sequence: CASSKTAGGFTDTQYF. The CDR3 region has the DNA TGTGCCAGCAGCAAAACAGCGGGGGGATTTACAGATACGCAGTATTTT.

The sample holds one count of this clone. V and J are TRBV12-3 or TRBV12-4 and TRBJ2-2; D not certain. The CDR3 is 13 amino acids. The V gene lost 2 bases and the J gene lost 7 bases, with 8 bases spanning the gap. Written as DNA, the CDR3 is TGTGCCAGCAGTTTATTCGGGTTCGGGGAGCTGTTTTTT. Its protein product is CASSLFGFGELFF.

This chain connects TRBV19 to TRBJ1-6, with 7 bases identical to TRBD1. CDR3 length: 18 amino acids. The J segment lost 4 bases and the V segment lost 3 bases, leaving 12 bases of the junction unmatched. The germline gives CDR1 LNHDA, CDR2 SQIVND (reference sequence). The CDR3 spells CASSMIAGGQSYNSPLHF. CDR3 DNA: TGTGCCAGTAGTATGATCGCGGGGGGACAGTCGTATAATTCACCCCTCCACTTT.

This sequence joins TRBV19 and TRBJ1-4, with no clear D. Germline-derived CDR1 and CDR2 are LNHDA and SQIVND (reference sequence). Trimming shortened V by 10 bases and J by 7 bases, and 19 bases separated the two germline ends. CDR3 length: 14 residues. This CDR3 reads CATEQRGLGEKLFF. CDR3 coding DNA: TGTGCCACCGAACAACGAGGGCTAGGTGAAAAACTGTTTTTT.

J is TRBJ1-3 and V is TRBV5-4, with 8 bases identical to TRBD1. Germline CDR1 reads SGHNT; CDR2 reads YYREEE (reference sequence). Trimming removed 0 bases from V and 7 bases from J; junction bases left unmatched: 0. This CDR3 contains 13 residues. The chain's CDR3 is CASSLDRGNTIYF. CDR3 nucleotide sequence: TGTGCCAGCAGCTTGGACAGGGGGAACACCATATATTTT.

This rearrangement joins TRBV5-1 to TRBJ1-1; 9 nucleotides match TRBD1. CDR3 size: 15 residues. Germline CDR1 and CDR2: SGHRS and YFSETQ. Trimming cost V 3 bases and J 6 bases; bases outside gene matches: 9. CDR3 loop: CASSYLQGASSEAFF. DNA for the CDR3: TGCGCCAGCAGCTACCTACAGGGGGCGTCCTCTGAAGCTTTCTTT.

The chain joins TRBV14 to TRBJ2-7; perhaps TRBD2 as D (5 bases). Trimming removed 3 bases at V and 5 bases at J, with 11 bases between. This CDR3 has 13 amino acids. Germline V gives CDR1 SGHDN, CDR2 FVKESK. The CDR3 DNA reads as TGTGCCAGCAGCCAGCTGAGGCGGGACGAGCAGTACTTC. Translation gives CASSQLRRDEQYF.

The V and J genes are TRBV4-2 and TRBJ1-1; D is ambiguous. The length of the CDR3 is 14 residues. The germline V gene encodes CDR1 LGHNA and CDR2 YNFKEQ. The V end was cut by 1 base, the J end by 6 bases, with 12 bases between. The CDR3, as DNA: TGTGCCAGCAGCCAAGCGGGAATCGGCCCTGAAGCTTTCTTT. Residues: CASSQAGIGPEAFF.